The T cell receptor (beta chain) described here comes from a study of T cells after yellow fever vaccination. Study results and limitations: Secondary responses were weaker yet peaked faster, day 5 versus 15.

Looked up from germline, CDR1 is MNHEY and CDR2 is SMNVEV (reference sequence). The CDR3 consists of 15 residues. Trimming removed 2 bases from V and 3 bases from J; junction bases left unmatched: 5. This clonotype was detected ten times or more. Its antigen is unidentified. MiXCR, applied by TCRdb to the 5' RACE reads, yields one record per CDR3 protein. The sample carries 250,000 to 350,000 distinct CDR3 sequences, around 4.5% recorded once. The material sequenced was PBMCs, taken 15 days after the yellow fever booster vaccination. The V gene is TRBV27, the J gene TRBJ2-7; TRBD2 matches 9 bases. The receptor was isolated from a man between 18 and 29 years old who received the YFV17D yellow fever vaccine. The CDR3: CASSLRGGAGYEQYF. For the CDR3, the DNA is TGTGCCAGCAGTTTACGCGGGGGGGCCGGCTACGAGCAGTACTTC.